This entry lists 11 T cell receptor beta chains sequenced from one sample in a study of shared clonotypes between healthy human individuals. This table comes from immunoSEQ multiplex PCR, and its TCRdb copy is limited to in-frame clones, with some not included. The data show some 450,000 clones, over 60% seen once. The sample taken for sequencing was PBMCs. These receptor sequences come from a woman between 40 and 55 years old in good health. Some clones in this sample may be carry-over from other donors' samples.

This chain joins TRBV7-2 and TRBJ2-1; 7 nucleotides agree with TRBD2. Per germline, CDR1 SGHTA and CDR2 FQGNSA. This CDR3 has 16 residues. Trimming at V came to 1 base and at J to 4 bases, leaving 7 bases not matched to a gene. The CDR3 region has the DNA TGTGCCAGCAGCTTAGTGTCCGGGACTACTTACAATGAGCAGTTCTTC. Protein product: CASSLVSGTTYNEQFF. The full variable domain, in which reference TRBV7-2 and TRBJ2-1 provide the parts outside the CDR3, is GAGVSQSPSNKVTEKGKDVELRCDPISGHTALYWYRQSLGQGLEFLIYFQGNSAPDKSGLPSDRFSAERTGGSVSTLTIQRTQQEDSAVYLCASSLVSGTTYNEQFFGPGTRLTVL.

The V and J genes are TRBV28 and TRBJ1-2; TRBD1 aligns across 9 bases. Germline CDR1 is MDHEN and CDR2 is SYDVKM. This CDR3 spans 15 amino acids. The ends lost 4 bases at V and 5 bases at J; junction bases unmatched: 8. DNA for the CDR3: TGTGCCAGCAGTTCGTTGGGGGACAGGGTTTATGGCTACACCTTC. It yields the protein CASSSLGDRVYGYTF.

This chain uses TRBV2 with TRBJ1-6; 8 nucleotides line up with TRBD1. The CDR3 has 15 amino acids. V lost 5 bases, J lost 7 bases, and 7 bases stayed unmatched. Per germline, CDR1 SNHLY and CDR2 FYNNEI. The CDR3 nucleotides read TGTGCCAGCAGTCAGGACAGGGTAGCCAATTCACCCCTCCACTTT. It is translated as CASSQDRVANSPLHF. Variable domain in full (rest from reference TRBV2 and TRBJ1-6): EPEVTQTPSHQVTQMGQEVILRCVPISNHLYFYWYRQILGQKVEFLVSFYNNEISEKSEIFDDQFSVERPDGSNFTLKIRSTKLEDSAMYFCASSQDRVANSPLHFGNGTRLTVT.

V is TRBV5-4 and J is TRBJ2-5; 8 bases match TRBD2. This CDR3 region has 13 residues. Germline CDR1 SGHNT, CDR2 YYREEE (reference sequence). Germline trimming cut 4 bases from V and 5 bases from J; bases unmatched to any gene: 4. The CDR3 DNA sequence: TGTGCCAGCAGCCCACGGACTAGCGAGACCCAGTACTTC. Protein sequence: CASSPRTSETQYF.

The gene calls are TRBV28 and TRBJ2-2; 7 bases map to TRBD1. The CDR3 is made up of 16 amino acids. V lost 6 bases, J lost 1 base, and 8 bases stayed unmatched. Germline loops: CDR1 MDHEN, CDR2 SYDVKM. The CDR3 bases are TGTGCCAGCAGCGCCCCGGGACAGAAGAACACCGGGGAGCTGTTTTTT. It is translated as CASSAPGQKNTGELFF.

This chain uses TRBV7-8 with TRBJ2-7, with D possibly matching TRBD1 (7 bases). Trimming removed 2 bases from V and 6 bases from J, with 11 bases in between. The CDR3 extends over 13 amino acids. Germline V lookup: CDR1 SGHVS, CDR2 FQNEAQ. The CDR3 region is CASSLRQGGEQYF. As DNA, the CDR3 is TGTGCCAGCAGCTTACGGCAGGGGGGCGAGCAGTACTTC.

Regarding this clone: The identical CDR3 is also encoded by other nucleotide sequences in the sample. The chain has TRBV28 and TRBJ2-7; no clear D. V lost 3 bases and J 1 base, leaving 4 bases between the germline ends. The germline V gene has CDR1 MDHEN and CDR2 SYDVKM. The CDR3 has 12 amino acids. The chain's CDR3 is CASSLGSYEQYF. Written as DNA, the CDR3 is TGTGCCAGCAGTTTGGGGTCCTACGAGCAGTACTTC. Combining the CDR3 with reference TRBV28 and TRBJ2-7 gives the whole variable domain DVKVTQSSRYLVKRTGEKVFLECVQDMDHENMFWYRQDPGLGLRLIYFSYDVKMKEKGDIPEGYSVSREKKERFSLILESASTNQTSMYLCASSLGSYEQYFGPGTRLTVT.

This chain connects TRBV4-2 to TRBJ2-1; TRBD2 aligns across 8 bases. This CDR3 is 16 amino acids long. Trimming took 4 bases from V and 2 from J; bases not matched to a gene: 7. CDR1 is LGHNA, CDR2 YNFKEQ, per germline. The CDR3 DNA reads TGTGCCAGCAGCCGGGGGTTAGCGGGGCCCTACAATGAGCAGTTCTTC. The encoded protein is CASSRGLAGPYNEQFF.

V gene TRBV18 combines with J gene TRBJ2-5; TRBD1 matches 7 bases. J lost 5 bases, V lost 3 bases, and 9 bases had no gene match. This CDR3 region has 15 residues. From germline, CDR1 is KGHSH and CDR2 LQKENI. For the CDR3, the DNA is TGTGCCAGCTCACCTATACAGGGGCGAAAGGAGACCCAGTACTTC. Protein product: CASSPIQGRKETQYF.

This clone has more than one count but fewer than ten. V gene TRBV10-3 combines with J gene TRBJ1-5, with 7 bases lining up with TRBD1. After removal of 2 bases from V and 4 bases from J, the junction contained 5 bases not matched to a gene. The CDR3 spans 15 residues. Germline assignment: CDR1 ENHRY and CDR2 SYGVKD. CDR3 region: CAISERAGGNQPQHF. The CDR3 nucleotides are TGTGCCATCAGTGAGAGGGCAGGGGGAAATCAGCCCCAGCATTTT.

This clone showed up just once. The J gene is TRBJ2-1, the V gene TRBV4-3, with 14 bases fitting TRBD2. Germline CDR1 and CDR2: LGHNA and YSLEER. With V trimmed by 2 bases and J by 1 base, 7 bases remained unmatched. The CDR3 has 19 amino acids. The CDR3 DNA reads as TGCGCCAGCAGCCAAAGGACTAGCGGGAGGTGTCTGTCCTACAATGAGCAGTTCTTC. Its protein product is CASSQRTSGRCLSYNEQFF.